This T cell receptor beta chain came from a study of cytomegalovirus exposure and HLA in healthy donors. Of note for this clone: Its antigen is still unknown.

PCR employed 60 Vbeta and 13 Jbeta primers. Produced via immunoSEQ multiplex PCR; TCRdb's table is partial and in-frame only. The data show roughly 66,000 clones, approximately 78% seen once. The CDR3 covers 17 residues. Germline V gives CDR1 MGHRA, CDR2 YSYEKL. Trimming left V 4 bases short and J 1 base short, with 20 bases between. Study results and limitations: In a later analysis, common viral pathogens appeared linked to several of the most significant clusters. The authors enumerated around 150 TCR beta chains as linked to cytomegalovirus.

The chain carries TRBV4-1 and TRBJ2-7; possibly TRBD1 for D (6 bases). The sequencing sample was made of PBMCs. The TCR was taken from a man between 18 and 29 years old in good health and CMV-seropositive. CDR3 residues: CASSPLPGQGPSYEQYF. For the CDR3, the DNA is TGCGCCAGCAGCCCCCTCCCCGGCCAGGGGCCTTCCTACGAGCAGTACTTC.